This TCR beta chain derives from a study of blood T cells in healthy people across ages. Study context: There was about one barcoded beta molecule captured by template switching per two T cells. General observations from the study: Not knowing donor CMV status may have confounded expanded clonotype changes.

Alongside a J-beta primer mix, a sample-barcoded 5' primer served in a second PCR lasting roughly 7 to 11 cycles. From each sample, at least 3 million paired-end reads containing CDR3 were obtained. TCRdb reprocessed the 5' RACE reads via MiXCR and lists one record per CDR3 protein. The profile shows 600,000 to 650,000 distinct CDR3 sequences, 45% to 65% of them singletons. CDR3 length: 14 residues. V shed 5 bases and J shed 2 bases, with 12 bases lying between them. The germline gives CDR1 SGHTA, CDR2 FQGNSA. Healthy individuals of Caucasian origin from Russia, aged roughly 6 to 100, served as donors. This clonotype occurred a few times. Its antigen is as yet unknown.

This sequence joins TRBV7-2 and TRBJ2-5; unclear D gene. Sequences were obtained from blood. This clonotype was obtained from a man between 60 and 75 years old in good health. As DNA, the CDR3 is TGTGCCAGCAGCACGGAACAGATACAAGAGACCCAGTACTTC. This translates into CASSTEQIQETQYF.